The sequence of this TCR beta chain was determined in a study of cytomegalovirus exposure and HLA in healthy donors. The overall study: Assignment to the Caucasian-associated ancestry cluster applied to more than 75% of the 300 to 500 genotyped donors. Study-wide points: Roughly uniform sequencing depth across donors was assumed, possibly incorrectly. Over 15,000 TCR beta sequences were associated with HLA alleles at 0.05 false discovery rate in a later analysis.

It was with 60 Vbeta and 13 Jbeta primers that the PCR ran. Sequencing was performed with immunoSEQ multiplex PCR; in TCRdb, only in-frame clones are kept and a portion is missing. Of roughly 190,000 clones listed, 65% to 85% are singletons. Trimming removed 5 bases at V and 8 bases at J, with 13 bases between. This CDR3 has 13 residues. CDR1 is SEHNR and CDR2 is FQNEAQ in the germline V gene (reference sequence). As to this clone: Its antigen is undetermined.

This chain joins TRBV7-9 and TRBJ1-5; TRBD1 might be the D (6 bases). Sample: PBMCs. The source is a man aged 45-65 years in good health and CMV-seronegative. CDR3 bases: TGTGCCAGCAGCCGAGGGGGTTCGGAGCCCCAGCATTTT. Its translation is CASSRGGSEPQHF. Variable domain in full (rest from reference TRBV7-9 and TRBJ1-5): DTGVSQNPRHKITKRGQNVTFRCDPISEHNRLYWYRQTLGQGPEFLTYFQNEAQLEKSRLLSDRFSAERPKGSFSTLEIQRTEQGDSAMYLCASSRGGSEPQHFGDGTRLSIL.